The subject of this entry is one TCR beta chain. Antigen specificity is unknown. The study ran its PCR with 60 Vbeta and 13 Jbeta primers. The repertoire was sequenced with immunoSEQ multiplex PCR; TCRdb's copy has only in-frame clones and lacks some. Among about 160,000 clones listed, approximately 80% were seen once. This sample was taken from a study of cytomegalovirus exposure and HLA in healthy donors. Points from the study as a whole: Prior analysis indicated that the majority of TCR beta V segments exhibited productivity approximately 87% or approximately 30% of the time. Listed as cytomegalovirus-associated were 150 to 200 TCR beta chains.

The CDR3 length is 17 residues. CDR1 and CDR2 from the germline V gene are SGHRS and YFSETQ. J was trimmed by 6 bases and V by 3 bases; bases with no gene match: 15. Sequenced input: PBMCs. V usage is TRBV5-1 and J usage is TRBJ2-3; 8 bases agree with TRBD1. The sequence derives from a man aged 40-49 years in good health and CMV-seronegative. The CDR3 coding sequence is TGCGCCAGCAGCTCTAGCATAACAGGGGGAGGTGTGGATACGCAGTATTTT. Amino acid sequence: CASSSSITGGGVDTQYF. The whole variable domain, filled in from reference TRBV5-1 and TRBJ2-3, reads KAGVTQTPRYLIKTRGQQVTLSCSPISGHRSVSWYQQTPGQGLQFLFEYFSETQRNKGNFPGRFSGRQFSNSRSEMNVSTLELGDSALYLCASSSSITGGGVDTQYFGPGTRLTVL.